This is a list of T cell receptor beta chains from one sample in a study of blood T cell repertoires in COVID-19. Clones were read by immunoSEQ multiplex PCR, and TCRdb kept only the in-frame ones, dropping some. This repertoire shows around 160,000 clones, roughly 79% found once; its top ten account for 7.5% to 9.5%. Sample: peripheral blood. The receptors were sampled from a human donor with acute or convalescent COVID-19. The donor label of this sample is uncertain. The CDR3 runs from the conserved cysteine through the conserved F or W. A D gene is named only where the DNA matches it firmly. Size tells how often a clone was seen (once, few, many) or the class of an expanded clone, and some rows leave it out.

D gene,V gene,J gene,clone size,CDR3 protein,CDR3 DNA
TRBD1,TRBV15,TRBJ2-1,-,CATSRDRGILRNEQFF,TGTGCCACCAGCAGAGACAGGGGGATTCTAAGGAATGAGCAGTTCTTC
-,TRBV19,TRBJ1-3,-,CASIRGAGNTIYF,TGTGCCAGTATACGTGGAGCTGGAAACACCATATATTTT
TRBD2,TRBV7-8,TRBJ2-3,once,CASSFHLAGGRDTQYF,TGTGCCAGCAGCTTCCACCTAGCGGGGGGGAGAGATACGCAGTATTTT
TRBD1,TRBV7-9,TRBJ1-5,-,CASSPGGTGDRVQHF,TGTGCCAGCAGCCCTGGGGGAACAGGGGATCGGGTCCAGCATTTT
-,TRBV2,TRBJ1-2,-,CASSGGENYGYTF,TGTGCCAGCAGTGGGGGAGAGAACTATGGCTACACCTTC
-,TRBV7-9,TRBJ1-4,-,CASSLRGGEKLFF,TGTGCCAGCAGCTTAAGAGGGGGTGAAAAACTGTTTTTT
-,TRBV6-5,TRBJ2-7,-,CATSTVNSYEQYF,TGTGCCACTTCTACGGTCAACTCCTACGAGCAGTACTTC
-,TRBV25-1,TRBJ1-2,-,CASSESLGGGDYGYTF,TGTGCCAGCAGTGAGTCCCTAGGCGGGGGGGACTATGGCTACACCTTC
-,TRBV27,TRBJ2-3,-,CASTLGGGGGTQYF,TGTGCCAGCACCTTAGGGGGGGGAGGAGGTACGCAGTATTTT
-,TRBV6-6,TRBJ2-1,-,CASSSLDSMYEQFF,TGTGCCAGCAGTTCCTTGGACAGCATGTACGAGCAGTTCTTC
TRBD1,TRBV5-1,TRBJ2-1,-,CASSFGQGAGGEQFF,TGCGCCAGCAGCTTCGGACAGGGGGCCGGGGGTGAGCAGTTCTTC
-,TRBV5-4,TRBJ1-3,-,CASSLDISGNTIYF,TGTGCCAGCAGCTTGGACATCTCTGGAAACACCATATATTTT
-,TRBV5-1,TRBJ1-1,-,CASRVETLNTEAFF,TGCGCCAGCAGGGTTGAGACATTGAACACTGAAGCTTTCTTT
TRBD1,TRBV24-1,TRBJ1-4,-,CATSDAGTGDNEKLFF,TGTGCCACCAGTGATGCCGGGACAGGGGATAATGAAAAACTGTTTTTT
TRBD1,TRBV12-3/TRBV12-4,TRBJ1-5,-,CASRAGGGPQHF,TGTGCCAGCAGGGCAGGGGGAGGGCCCCAGCATTTT
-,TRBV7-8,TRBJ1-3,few,CASSSDRSGNTIYF,TGTGCCAGCAGCTCGGACAGATCTGGAAACACCATATATTTT
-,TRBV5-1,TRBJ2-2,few,CASSLRQGTGELFF,TGCGCCAGCAGCTTGAGGCAGGGTACCGGGGAGCTGTTTTTT
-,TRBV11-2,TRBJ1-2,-,CASSGRWGYTF,TGTGCCAGCAGCGGCCGCTGGGGCTACACCTTC
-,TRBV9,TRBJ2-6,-,CASSVGLLGANVLTF,TGTGCCAGCAGCGTAGGGCTCCTGGGGGCCAACGTCCTGACTTTC
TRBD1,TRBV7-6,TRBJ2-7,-,CASSQGQGASYEQYF,TGTGCCAGCAGCCAGGGACAGGGGGCCTCCTACGAGCAGTACTTC
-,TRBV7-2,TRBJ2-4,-,CASSLGGGWQNIQYF,TGTGCCAGCAGCTTAGGAGGAGGGTGGCAAAACATTCAGTACTTC
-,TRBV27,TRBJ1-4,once,CASSPDFNEKLFF,TGTGCCAGCAGCCCGGACTTTAATGAAAAACTGTTTTTT
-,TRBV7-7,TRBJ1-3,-,CASSLGDPHGGFLSGNTIYF,TGTGCTAGCAGCTTAGGGGACCCCCACGGGGGGTTTCTCTCTGGAAACACCATATATTTT
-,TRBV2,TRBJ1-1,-,CASSEAPSAEAFF,TGTGCCAGCAGTGAAGCGCCGAGCGCTGAAGCTTTCTTT
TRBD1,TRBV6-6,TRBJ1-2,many,CASSYSGDRSYTF,TGTGCCAGCAGTTACTCCGGGGACAGGTCCTACACCTTC
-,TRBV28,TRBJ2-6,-,CASSLGGSGANVLTF,TGTGCCAGCAGTTTGGGGGGATCTGGGGCCAACGTCCTGACTTTC
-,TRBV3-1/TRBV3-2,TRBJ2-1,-,CASSLQIPGTGGLAGGREQFF,TGTGCCAGCAGCCTCCAGATCCCCGGGACAGGGGGCCTAGCGGGGGGAAGGGAGCAGTTCTTC
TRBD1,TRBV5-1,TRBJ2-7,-,CASSLVSQGGYEQYF,TGCGCCAGCAGCTTGGTATCACAGGGGGGCTACGAGCAGTACTTC
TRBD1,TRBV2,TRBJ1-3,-,CASTRDRGNTIYF,TGTGCCAGCACCCGGGACAGGGGAAACACCATATATTTT
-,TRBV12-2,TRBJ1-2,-,CASRFAGLESHGYTF,TGTGCAAGTCGCTTCGCGGGGTTGGAAAGTCATGGCTACACCTTC
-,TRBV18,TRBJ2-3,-,CASSLRHLSTDTQYF,TGTGCCAGCTCACTCCGACACCTTAGCACAGATACGCAGTATTTT
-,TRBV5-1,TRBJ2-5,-,CASSRQVGETQYF,TGCGCCAGCAGTAGACAGGTGGGAGAGACCCAGTACTTC
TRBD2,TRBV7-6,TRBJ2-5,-,CASSFTSGTAGETQYF,TGTGCCAGCAGCTTCACTAGCGGGACGGCGGGGGAGACCCAGTACTTC
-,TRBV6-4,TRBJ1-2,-,CASRPGDRFPPNYGYTF,TGTGCCAGCCGACCCGGAGACAGGTTTCCCCCTAACTATGGCTACACCTTC
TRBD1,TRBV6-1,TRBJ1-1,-,CASSEDRLSTEAFF,TGTGCCAGCAGTGAGGACAGGCTTTCAACTGAAGCTTTCTTT
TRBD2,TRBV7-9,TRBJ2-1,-,CASSPSIAGEEDEQFF,TGTGCCAGCAGCCCTTCGATAGCGGGGGAGGAAGATGAGCAGTTCTTC
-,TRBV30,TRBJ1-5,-,CASSTGITPQHF,TGTGCCTCTTCGACAGGAATCACGCCCCAGCATTTT
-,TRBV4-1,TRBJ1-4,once,CASSQVRGTTNEKLFF,TGCGCCAGCAGCCAAGTTAGAGGGACAACTAATGAAAAACTGTTTTTT
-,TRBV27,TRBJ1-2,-,CASSQGLNYGYTF,TGTGCCAGCAGTCAGGGGCTAAACTATGGCTACACCTTC
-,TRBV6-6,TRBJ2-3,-,CASRGTGGRTDTQYF,TGTGCCAGCAGGGGGACCGGGGGACGCACAGATACGCAGTATTTT
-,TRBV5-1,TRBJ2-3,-,CASSPAGRLGSDTQYF,TGCGCCAGCAGCCCGGCGGGCCGTTTGGGGTCAGATACGCAGTATTTT
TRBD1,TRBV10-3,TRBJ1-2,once,CAISPGQDGYTF,TGTGCCATCAGTCCCGGACAGGATGGCTACACCTTC
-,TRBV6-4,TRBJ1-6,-,CASSLQGGENSPLHF,TGTGCCAGCAGTTTACAGGGAGGGGAAAATTCACCCCTCCACTTT
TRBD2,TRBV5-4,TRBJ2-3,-,CASSWGSGGTDTQYF,TGTGCCAGCAGCTGGGGCAGCGGGGGCACAGATACGCAGTATTTT
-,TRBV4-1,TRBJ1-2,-,CASSQVGEDYGYTF,TGCGCCAGCAGCCAAGTGGGGGAGGACTATGGCTACACCTTC
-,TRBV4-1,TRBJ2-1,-,CASSYRVGVNEQFF,TGCGCCAGCAGTTACAGGGTAGGGGTAAATGAGCAGTTCTTC
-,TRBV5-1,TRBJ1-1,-,CASSTRTMQGLNTEAFF,TGCGCCAGCAGCACTCGCACCATGCAGGGTTTGAACACTGAAGCTTTCTTT
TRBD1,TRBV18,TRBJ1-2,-,CASSPVQGDRGYTF,TGTGCCAGCTCACCTGTTCAGGGGGATCGTGGCTACACCTTC
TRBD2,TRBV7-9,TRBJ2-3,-,CASSFPEGTTKIFTDTQYF,TGTGCCAGCAGCTTCCCCGAGGGGACTACAAAAATATTCACAGATACGCAGTATTTT
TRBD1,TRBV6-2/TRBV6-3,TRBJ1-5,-,CASSRGQGGPQHF,TGTGCCAGCAGTCGTGGACAGGGGGGGCCCCAGCATTTT
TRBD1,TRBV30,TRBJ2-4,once,CAWSVRDRVNIQYF,TGTGCCTGGAGTGTACGGGACAGGGTCAACATTCAGTACTTC
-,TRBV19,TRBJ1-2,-,CASRALGVDYGYTF,TGTGCCAGTAGGGCCCTAGGTGTTGACTATGGCTACACCTTC
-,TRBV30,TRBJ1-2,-,CAWREGSTGYGYTF,TGTGCCTGGAGGGAAGGCTCGACGGGCTATGGCTACACCTTC
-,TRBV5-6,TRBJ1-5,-,CASSLGPWEDQPQHF,TGTGCCAGCAGCTTGGGGCCATGGGAGGACCAGCCCCAGCATTTT
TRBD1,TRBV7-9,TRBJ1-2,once,CASSFPTGDGYTF,TGTGCCAGCAGCTTTCCGACAGGGGATGGCTACACCTTC